Listed here are 3 T cell receptor beta chains from one sample, sequenced in a study of OX40 agonist ivuxolimab in advanced cancers. Generated by immunoSEQ multiplex PCR, the TCRdb table keeps only in-frame clones and is missing some. Of over 50,000 clones listed, 88% are singletons. The sequencing used CD4+ or CD8+ T cells sorted from blood, collected in a trial of the OX40 agonist ivuxolimab. These receptors all come from an adult with an advanced solid tumor such as melanoma, head and neck, liver or kidney cancer.

This CDR3 is CASSYSTGEVNTF. CDR3 DNA: TGTGCCAGCAGTTACTCGACAGGGGAAGTTAACACCTTC. This chain connects TRBV6-5 to TRBJ1-2; 8 bases are a match to TRBD1. The CDR3 has 13 amino acids. Losses at the gene ends were 0 bases for V and 12 bases for J; bases not matched to a gene: 6. CDR1 MNHEY and CDR2 SVGAGI come from the germline V gene.

The V and J genes are TRBV5-1 and TRBJ2-7; 7 bases align to TRBD1. The CDR3 runs 14 residues. After removal of 7 bases from V and 1 base from J, the junction contained 8 bases not matched to a gene. Per germline, CDR1 SGHRS and CDR2 YFSETQ. The CDR3: CASGNRGISYEQYF. The CDR3, as DNA: TGCGCCAGCGGAAACAGGGGTATTTCCTACGAGCAGTACTTC.

The genes are TRBV9 and TRBJ2-5; 8 nucleotides align to TRBD1. Germline CDR1 and CDR2: SGDLS and YYNGEE. The CDR3 is 14 residues long. The V and J ends lost 4 bases and 4 bases, in that order; junction bases with no gene match: 6. CDR3 loop: CASSPTGGGETQYF. CDR3 bases: TGTGCCAGCAGCCCAACAGGGGGTGGAGAGACCCAGTACTTC.